Below, 14 T cell receptor beta chains from the same sample are listed, as sequenced in a study of CD8+ T cells in alopecia areata (dated by TCRdb to 2016 to 2018). Libraries were built with the immunoSEQ multiplex PCR assay. RNA was extracted from all samples and reverse transcribed into cDNA, which served as template for TCR sequencing. As stored in TCRdb, this immuneACCESS dataset retains in-frame rearrangements with V and J assigned. A fraction of the clones does not appear; measured against another copy, unresolved V genes explain less than half of the discrepancy, and the remainder lacks a known reason. Across this sample there are about 97,000 clones, with roughly 41% seen only once. Clones ranked in the top ten supply roughly 1.3% of the sample. Specimen: CD4+ T cells sorted from blood. These receptors originate from a human donor with alopecia areata.

This clone was found a few times. The chain carries TRBV5-1 and TRBJ2-7; 12 bases align to TRBD2. CDR3 length: 17 amino acids. CDR1 and CDR2 (germline): SGHRS, YFSETQ. J lost 6 bases, V lost 2 bases, and 12 bases had no gene match. The CDR3: CASSLTLAGGPMSEQYF. The CDR3 bases are TGCGCCAGCAGCTTAACCCTAGCGGGAGGGCCTATGTCCGAGCAGTACTTC.

This rearrangement joins TRBV5-1 to TRBJ1-2; no clear D. V lost 4 bases, J lost 8 bases, and 18 bases lay in between. CDR1 and CDR2 from the germline V gene are SGHRS and YFSETQ. The CDR3 runs to 14 residues. The CDR3 DNA is TGCGCCAGCAGCCCGGGCCCTAAGATGAGGGGCTACACCTTC. Translation gives CASSPGPKMRGYTF.

This chain connects TRBV20-1 to TRBJ1-2; D not resolved. Germline values: CDR1 DFQATT, CDR2 SNEGSKA (reference sequence). This CDR3 comprises 11 residues. Trimming took 7 bases from V and 8 from J, leaving 14 bases between them. The CDR3 region is CSGPTQVGYTF. Written as DNA, the CDR3 is TGCAGTGGTCCGACTCAGGTCGGCTACACCTTC.

For this clone: Other DNA sequences in the sample encode the same CDR3. This rearrangement joins TRBV7-9 to TRBJ2-5; D is undetermined. Germline assignment: CDR1 SEHNR and CDR2 FQNEAQ (reference sequence). The CDR3 has 13 residues. Trimming took off 5 bases at V and 3 bases at J, with 10 bases between the two ends. CDR3 nucleotides: TGTGCCAGCAGCCCAACTACGAAAGAGACCCAGTACTTC. This gives the protein CASSPTTKETQYF.

The table lists this clone with a few counts. The chain links TRBV7-9 to TRBJ1-1, with TRBD1 matching over 7 bases. This CDR3 spans 17 amino acids. Germline CDR1 is SEHNR and CDR2 is FQNEAQ (reference sequence). V was pared by 0 bases and J by 0 bases, with 7 bases of the junction left unmatched. The CDR3 protein is CASSLARTGFMNTEAFF. The DNA for the CDR3 is TGTGCCAGCAGCTTAGCGCGGACAGGCTTCATGAACACTGAAGCTTTCTTT.

There are a few counts of this clone. The chain employs TRBV7-9 and TRBJ2-5, with 10 bases lining up with TRBD1. Germline V gene sequence: CDR1 SEHNR, CDR2 FQNEAQ (reference sequence). Losses at the gene ends were 5 bases for V and 5 bases for J; bases not matched to a gene: 5. This CDR3 comprises 14 residues. CDR3 loop: CASSLTGGVETQYF. In nucleotides, the CDR3 is TGTGCCAGCAGCCTGACAGGGGGCGTTGAGACCCAGTACTTC.

The CDR3 DNA sequence: TGTGCCAGCAGTGTCGTAACTAGCAAGGACGAGCAGTACTTC. Translated, it gives CASSVVTSKDEQYF. The chain couples TRBV2 to TRBJ2-7, with D perhaps TRBD2 (6 bases). CDR1 is SNHLY, CDR2 FYNNEI, per germline. This CDR3 contains 14 residues. Trimming pared 4 bases from V and 5 bases from J, leaving 15 bases between.

The chain links TRBV23-1 to TRBJ2-3; TRBD2 might be the D (5 bases). TRBV23-1 belongs to the ORF category, with a function that is uncertain. CDR3 size: 18 residues. V was clipped by 0 bases and J by 2 bases, with 18 bases between them. CDR3 sequence: CASSQSRRVPHFTDTQYF. The DNA of the CDR3 is TGCGCCAGCAGTCAATCGAGGCGGGTACCCCACTTCACAGATACGCAGTATTTT.

The chain employs TRBV27 and TRBJ2-3; 11 bases agree with TRBD2. The J segment lost 1 base and the V segment lost 0 bases, leaving 6 bases of the junction unmatched. The germline CDR1 and CDR2 sequences are MNHEY and SMNVEV (reference sequence). The CDR3 runs 18 residues. DNA for the CDR3: TGTGCCAGCAGTTTATCCACCGGGACTAGCGGACGCACAGATACGCAGTATTTT. This encodes CASSLSTGTSGRTDTQYF.

The chain is built from TRBV6-6 and TRBJ2-5, with 7 bases identical to TRBD2. This CDR3 has 15 amino acids. The germline V gene has CDR1 MNHNY and CDR2 SVGAGI (reference sequence). V lost 6 bases and J lost 1; bases outside the gene matches: 8. The CDR3 protein is CASRSGWGGQETQYF. CDR3 DNA sequence: TGTGCCAGCAGGTCGGGGTGGGGGGGCCAAGAGACCCAGTACTTC.

The sample holds a few counts of this clone. The chain has TRBV7-2 and TRBJ2-5, with D hard to call. This CDR3 contains 14 residues. The germline V gene encodes CDR1 SGHTA and CDR2 FQGNSA. The V and J ends lost 4 bases and 2 bases respectively, with 11 bases between them. The CDR3 loop reads CASSWSATQETQYF. CDR3 in DNA: TGTGCCAGCAGCTGGTCAGCAACACAAGAGACCCAGTACTTC.

This chain connects TRBV7-2 to TRBJ2-5; no definite D call. V was clipped by 1 base and J by 7 bases, with 4 bases between them. CDR1 is SGHTA, CDR2 FQGNSA, per germline. This CDR3 has 11 amino acids. This CDR3 is CASSLGTTQYF. The DNA of the CDR3 is TGTGCCAGCAGCTTAGGAACGACCCAGTACTTC.

J is TRBJ2-7 and V is TRBV6-5; TRBD1 or TRBD2 may be the D gene (7 bases each). Germline CDR1 and CDR2: MNHEY and SVGAGI. V lost 2 bases, J lost 4 bases, and 12 bases lay in between. There are 14 residues in the CDR3. CDR3 in DNA: TGTGCCAGCAGTTACGCGCAGGGGGGGTACGAGCAGTACTTC. Translating gives CASSYAQGGYEQYF.

This clone was seen only a few times. The gene calls are TRBV4-1 and TRBJ2-7; TRBD2 is a possible D gene (5 bases). Trimming left V 1 base short and J 2 bases short, with 6 bases between. In germline, CDR1 is MGHRA, CDR2 YSYEKL. The CDR3 spans 13 residues. The CDR3 sequence is CASSQGGTYEQYF. The CDR3 bases are TGCGCCAGCAGCCAAGGAGGGACCTACGAGCAGTACTTC.